This T cell receptor beta chain was observed in a study of blood T cell repertoires in COVID-19. CDR3 length equals 17 residues. The junction had 13 bases not matched to a gene; V was cut back by 4 bases and J by 5 bases. Per the germline V gene, CDR1 is LNHDA and CDR2 is SQIVND (reference sequence). Assay: immunoSEQ multiplex PCR; the TCRdb copy retains only in-frame clones and omits some. This sample has around 99,000 clones, with 80% to 85% found just once. This clonotype originated in a man aged 65 to 79 with acute or convalescent COVID-19. The sample taken for sequencing was peripheral blood. V and J are TRBV19 and TRBJ2-5, with 10 bases lining up with TRBD1. The CDR3 region has the DNA TGTGCCAGTAGTACCCGTCCCGGGACAGGGGCGGGGGAGACCCAGTACTTC. This codes for CASSTRPGTGAGETQYF.